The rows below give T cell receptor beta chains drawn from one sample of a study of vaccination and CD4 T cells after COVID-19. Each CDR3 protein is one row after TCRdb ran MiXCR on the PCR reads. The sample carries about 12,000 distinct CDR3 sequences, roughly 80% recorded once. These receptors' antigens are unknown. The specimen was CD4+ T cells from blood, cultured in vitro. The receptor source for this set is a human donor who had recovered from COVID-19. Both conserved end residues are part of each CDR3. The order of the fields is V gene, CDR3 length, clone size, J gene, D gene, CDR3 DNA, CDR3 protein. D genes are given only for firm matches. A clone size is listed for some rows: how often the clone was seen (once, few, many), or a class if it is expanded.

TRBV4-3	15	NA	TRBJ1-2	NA	TGCGCCAGCAGCCAAGAATGGGGTATGGGCAGGGCCTACACCTTC	CASSQEWGMGRAYTF
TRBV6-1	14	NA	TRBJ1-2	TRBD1	TGTGCCAGCAGTGTGCCGGGACAGCCCTATGGCTACACCTTC	CASSVPGQPYGYTF
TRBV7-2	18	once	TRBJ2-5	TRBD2	TGTGCCAGCAGCCTGAGGAGCGGTAGCGGGAGCAGAAGGGAGACCCAGTACTTC	CASSLRSGSGSRRETQYF
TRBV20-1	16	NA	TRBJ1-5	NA	TGCAGTGCTAGAGATCAAGGCAGGGTGGGCAATCAGCCCCAGCATTTT	CSARDQGRVGNQPQHF
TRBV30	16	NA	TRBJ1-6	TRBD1	TGTGCCTGGAGCTCAGGACAGGGGATCTTTGGATCACCCCTCCACTTT	CAWSSGQGIFGSPLHF
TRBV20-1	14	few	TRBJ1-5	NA	TGCAGTGCTAGAGATCTCCGGGGTAGGCAGCCCCAGCATTTT	CSARDLRGRQPQHF
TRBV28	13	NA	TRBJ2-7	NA	TGTGCCAGCATCAGGTATTCCCCCTACGAGCAGTACTTC	CASIRYSPYEQYF
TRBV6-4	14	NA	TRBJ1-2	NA	TGTGCCAGCAGGGACATGACTGGAGGGAGTGGCTACACCTTC	CASRDMTGGSGYTF
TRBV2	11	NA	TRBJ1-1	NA	TGTGCCAGCACTCACAGGTCTGAAGCTTTCTTT	CASTHRSEAFF
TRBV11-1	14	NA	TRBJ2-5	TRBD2	TGTGCCAGCAGCTTACTAGCGGGAAAAGAGACCCAGTACTTC	CASSLLAGKETQYF
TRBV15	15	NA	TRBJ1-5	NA	TGTGCCACCAGCAGAGATGGGGACCGCAACCGGCCCCAGCATTTT	CATSRDGDRNRPQHF
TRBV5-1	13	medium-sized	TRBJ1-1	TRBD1	TGCGCCACCTCGGGACAGGTTGGTACTGAAGCTTTCTTT	CATSGQVGTEAFF
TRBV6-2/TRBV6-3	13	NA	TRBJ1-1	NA	TGTGCCAGCAGTTTCGGGACGGTCACTGAAGCTTTCTTT	CASSFGTVTEAFF
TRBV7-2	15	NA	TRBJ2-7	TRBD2	TGTGCCAGCAGCGAACTAGCGGGAGCCCGAGTCGAGCAGTACTTC	CASSELAGARVEQYF
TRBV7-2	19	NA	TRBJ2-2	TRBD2	TGTGCCAGCAGGAACAACAACGGACTAGCGGGCGCGAACACCGGGGAGCTGTTTTTT	CASRNNNGLAGANTGELFF
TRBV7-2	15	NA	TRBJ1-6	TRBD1	TGTGCCAGCAGCTTAGTTGGGACAGGGGTTTCACCCCTCCACTTT	CASSLVGTGVSPLHF
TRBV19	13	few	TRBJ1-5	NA	TGTGCCAGTAGTATTCGGACGGTCCAGCCCCAGCATTTT	CASSIRTVQPQHF
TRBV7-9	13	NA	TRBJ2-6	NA	TGTGCCAGCAGCTTAGCTGGGGCCAACGTCCTGACTTTC	CASSLAGANVLTF
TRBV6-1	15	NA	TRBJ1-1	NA	TGTGCCAGCCCCCGAAGGGGGGTTGGATACACTGAAGCTTTCTTT	CASPRRGVGYTEAFF
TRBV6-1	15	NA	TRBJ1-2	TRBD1	TGTGCCAGCAGATCAGGGGGCTCGGGGAACTATGGCTACACCTTC	CASRSGGSGNYGYTF
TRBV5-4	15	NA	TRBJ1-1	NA	TGTGCCAGCAGTCTAATACACAGGGAGAACACTGAAGCTTTCTTT	CASSLIHRENTEAFF
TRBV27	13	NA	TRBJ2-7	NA	TGTGCCAGCAGTTACTATAACATGGTCGAGCAGTACTTC	CASSYYNMVEQYF
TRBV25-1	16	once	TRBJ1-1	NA	TGTGCCAGCACGGAGCCTTTTGCGGGACAACCCACTGAAGCTTTCTTT	CASTEPFAGQPTEAFF